Sequencing of this T cell receptor (beta chain) was carried out in a study of beta chain features in type 1 diabetes. Study-wide context: Across every sample, about 110 million sorted cells were examined in total.

On this clone itself: Its antigen is still unknown.

The CDR3 totals 15 residues. The germline CDR1 and CDR2 sequences are MNHEY and SMNVEV (reference sequence). V shed 5 bases, J shed 5 bases, and the junction held 10 bases outside the gene matches. Findings and limits, study-wide: Patients with Type 1 diabetes showed moderately but significantly shorter TCRB CDR3s in all four CD4+ subsets.

Reverse transcription of all isolated RNA meant that expressed TCRB transcripts were sequenced. Deep immunoSEQ sequencing covered naive, central memory and regulatory T cell samples. The table came from immunoSEQ multiplex PCR; TCRdb's copy has only in-frame clones and leaves some out. Among around 330,000 clones, roughly 9.6% were seen once, and the ten largest hold roughly 0.016%. The source is a woman aged 30 to 39 in good health. The V and J genes are TRBV27 and TRBJ1-2; TRBD1 matches 8 bases. The sample was naive CD4+ T cells from blood. The CDR3 spells CASSGVLDRGYGYTF. The CDR3, as DNA: TGTGCCAGCAGTGGAGTACTTGACAGGGGATATGGCTACACCTTC.